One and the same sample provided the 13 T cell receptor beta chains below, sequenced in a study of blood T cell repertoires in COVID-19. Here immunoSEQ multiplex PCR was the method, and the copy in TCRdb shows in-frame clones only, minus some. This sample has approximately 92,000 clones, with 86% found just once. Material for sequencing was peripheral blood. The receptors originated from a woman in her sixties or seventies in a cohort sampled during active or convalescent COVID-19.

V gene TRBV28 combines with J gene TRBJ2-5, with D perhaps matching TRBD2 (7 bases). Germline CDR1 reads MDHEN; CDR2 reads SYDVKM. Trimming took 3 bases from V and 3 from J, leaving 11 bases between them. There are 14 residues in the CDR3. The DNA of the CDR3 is TGTGCCAGCAGTTTTACGGGGGGCAAAGAGACCCAGTACTTC. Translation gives CASSFTGGKETQYF.

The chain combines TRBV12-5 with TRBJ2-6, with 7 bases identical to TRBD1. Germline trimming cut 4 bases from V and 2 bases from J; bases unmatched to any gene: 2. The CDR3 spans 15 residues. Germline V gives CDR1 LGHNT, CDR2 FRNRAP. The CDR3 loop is CASGSDRAGANVLTF. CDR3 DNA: TGTGCTAGTGGTTCCGACAGGGCTGGGGCCAACGTCCTGACTTTC. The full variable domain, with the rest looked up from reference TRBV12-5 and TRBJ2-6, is DARVTQTPRHKVTEMGQEVTMRCQPILGHNTVFWYRQTMMQGLELLAYFRNRAPLDDSGMPKDRFSAEMPDATLATLKIQPSEPRDSAVYFCASGSDRAGANVLTFGAGSRLTVL.

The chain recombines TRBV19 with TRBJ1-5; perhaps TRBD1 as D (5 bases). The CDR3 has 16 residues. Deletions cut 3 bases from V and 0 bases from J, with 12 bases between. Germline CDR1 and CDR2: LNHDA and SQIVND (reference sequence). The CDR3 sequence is CASSMWGRDSNQPQHF. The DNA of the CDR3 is TGTGCCAGTAGTATGTGGGGCAGGGATAGCAATCAGCCCCAGCATTTT.

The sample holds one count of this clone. The CDR3 loop reads CASSETSEIYEQYF. The CDR3 DNA reads as TGTGCCAGTAGTGAGACTAGCGAAATCTACGAGCAGTACTTC. This rearrangement joins TRBV19 to TRBJ2-7, with 8 bases lining up with TRBD2. V shed 5 bases and J 3 bases; nucleotides not matched to a gene: 6. Per germline, CDR1 LNHDA and CDR2 SQIVND (reference sequence). The CDR3 has 14 residues.

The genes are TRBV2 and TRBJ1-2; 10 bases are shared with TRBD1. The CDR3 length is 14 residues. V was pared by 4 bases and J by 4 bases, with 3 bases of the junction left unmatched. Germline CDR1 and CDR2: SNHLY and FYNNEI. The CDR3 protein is CASSAGQGTYGYTF. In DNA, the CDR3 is TGTGCCAGCAGTGCGGGACAGGGGACCTATGGCTACACCTTC.

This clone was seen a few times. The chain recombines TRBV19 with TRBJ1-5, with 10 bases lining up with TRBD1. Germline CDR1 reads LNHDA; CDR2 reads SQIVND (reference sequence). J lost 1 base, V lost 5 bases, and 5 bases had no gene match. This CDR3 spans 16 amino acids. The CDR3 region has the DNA TGTGCCAGTAGTCCGAGACAGGGGGCGAGCAATCAGCCCCAGCATTTT. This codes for CASSPRQGASNQPQHF.

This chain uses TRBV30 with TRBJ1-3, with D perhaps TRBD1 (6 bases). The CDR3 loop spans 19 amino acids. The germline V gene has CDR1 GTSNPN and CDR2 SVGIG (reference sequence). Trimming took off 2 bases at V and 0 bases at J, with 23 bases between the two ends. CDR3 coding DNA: TGTGCCTGGAGTTCATACAGGGATGTCCCGCTCCTCTCTGGAAACACCATATATTTT. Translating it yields CAWSSYRDVPLLSGNTIYF.

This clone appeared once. The CDR3 DNA reads as TGTGCCAGCAGTTTAAGGGGCCCGAAGGGGTCTGGAAACACCATATATTTT. Protein product: CASSLRGPKGSGNTIYF. This chain connects TRBV27 to TRBJ1-3; D is possibly TRBD1 (5 bases). CDR1 and CDR2 (germline): MNHEY, SMNVEV (reference sequence). This CDR3 region has 17 residues. Trimming cost V 2 bases and J 1 base, with 15 bases left between them.

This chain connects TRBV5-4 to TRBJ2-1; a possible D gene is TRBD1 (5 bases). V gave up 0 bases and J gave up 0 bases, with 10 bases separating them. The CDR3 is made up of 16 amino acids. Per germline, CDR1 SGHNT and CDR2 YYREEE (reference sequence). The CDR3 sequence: CASSLGGVRSYNEQFF. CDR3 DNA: TGTGCCAGCAGCTTGGGGGGCGTTCGCTCCTACAATGAGCAGTTCTTC.

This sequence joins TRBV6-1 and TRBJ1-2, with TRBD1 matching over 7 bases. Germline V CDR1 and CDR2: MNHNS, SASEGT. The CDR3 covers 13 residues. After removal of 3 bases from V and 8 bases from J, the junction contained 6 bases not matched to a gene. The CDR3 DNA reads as TGTGCCAGCAGTGATCCACAGGGGAACGGCTACACCTTC. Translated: CASSDPQGNGYTF.

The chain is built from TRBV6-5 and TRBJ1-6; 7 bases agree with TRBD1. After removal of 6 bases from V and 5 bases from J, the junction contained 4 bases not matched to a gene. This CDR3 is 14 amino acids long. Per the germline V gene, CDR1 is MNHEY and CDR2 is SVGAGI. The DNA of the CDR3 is TGTGCCAGCAGCCAAACAGGGGATAATTCACCCCTCCACTTT. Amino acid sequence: CASSQTGDNSPLHF.

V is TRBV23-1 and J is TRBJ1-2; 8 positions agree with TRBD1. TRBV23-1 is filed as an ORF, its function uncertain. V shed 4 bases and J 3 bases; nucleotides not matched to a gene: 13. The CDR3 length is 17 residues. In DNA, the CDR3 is TGCGCCAGCAGTCTACCGGACTTCCCGGGACAGGACTATGGCTACACCTTC. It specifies CASSLPDFPGQDYGYTF.

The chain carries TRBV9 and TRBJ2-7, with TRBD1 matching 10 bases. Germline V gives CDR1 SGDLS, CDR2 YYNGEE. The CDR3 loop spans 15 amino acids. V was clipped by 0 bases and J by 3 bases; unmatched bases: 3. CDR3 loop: CASSVEDRGDYEQYF. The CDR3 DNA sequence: TGTGCCAGCAGCGTAGAGGACAGGGGGGACTACGAGCAGTACTTC.